This entry lists 21 T cell receptor beta chains sequenced from one sample in a study of blood T cell repertoires in COVID-19. Libraries were prepared by immunoSEQ multiplex PCR; TCRdb keeps only in-frame clonotypes and omits some of them. Among under 350,000 clones listed, around nine tenths were seen once. The sequencing input was peripheral blood. These receptors originate from a man between 50 and 59 years old with acute or convalescent COVID-19.

This clone was seen once. The chain carries TRBV7-2 and TRBJ2-7; 8 nucleotides agree with TRBD2. CDR1 SGHTA and CDR2 FQGNSA come from the germline V gene. CDR3 length equals 13 residues. J gave up 7 bases and V 6 bases, and 8 bases lay outside the gene matches. CDR3 sequence (DNA): TGTGCCAGCAGAACGGGACTAGTGGGAGAGCAGTACTTC. Translated, it gives CASRTGLVGEQYF.

The chain couples TRBV21-1 to TRBJ2-5; TRBD2 is the table's D call and was not checked against the DNA. TRBV21-1 is a pseudogene. The CDR3 covers 15 residues. DNA of the CDR3: TGTGCCAGCACTCCGACTGGGGGGGGAGAAGAGACCCAGTACTTC. Protein product: CASTPTGGGEETQYF.

J is TRBJ2-4 and V is TRBV19, with D possibly matching TRBD1 (5 bases). Looked up from germline, CDR1 is LNHDA and CDR2 is SQIVND (reference sequence). This CDR3 has 15 residues. The V gene lost 5 bases and the J gene lost 4 bases, with 15 bases spanning the gap. This CDR3 reads CASSVPRAPKNIQYF. CDR3 nucleotides: TGTGCCAGTAGTGTCCCCAGGGCACCTAAAAACATTCAGTACTTC.

J is TRBJ1-3 and V is TRBV6-5; possibly TRBD1 for D (5 bases). V was trimmed by 7 bases and J by 0 bases, leaving 13 bases between them. The CDR3 is made up of 15 amino acids. From germline, CDR1 is MNHEY and CDR2 SVGAGI. The CDR3 bases are TGTGCCAGCACTCCCGGGGGTTTCTCTGGAAACACCATATATTTT. Translation gives CASTPGGFSGNTIYF.

Comments on this clone: Other DNA sequences in this specimen translate into the identical CDR3. The V and J genes are TRBV5-1 and TRBJ2-5, with a weak D call TRBD1 (7 bases). Germline-derived CDR1 and CDR2 are SGHRS and YFSETQ. The ends were cut back, 4 bases at V and 1 base at J, with 11 bases in the middle. The CDR3 is made up of 14 amino acids. The CDR3 sequence: CASSPGGGQETQYF. CDR3 sequence (DNA): TGCGCCAGCAGCCCAGGGGGAGGCCAAGAGACCCAGTACTTC.

The rearrangement joins TRBV30 to TRBJ2-7; the D gene is possibly TRBD1 (6 bases). Trimming removed 0 bases at V and 3 bases at J, with 6 bases between. Germline CDR1 reads GTSNPN; CDR2 reads SVGIG (reference sequence). The CDR3 spans 12 residues. CDR3 nucleotide sequence: TGTGCCTGGAGTGTGGACAGCTACGAGCAGTACTTC. It yields the protein CAWSVDSYEQYF.

The chain is built from TRBV29-1 and TRBJ2-4; perhaps TRBD1 as D (7 bases). Trimming pared 7 bases from V and 6 bases from J, leaving 13 bases between. Germline V CDR1 and CDR2: SQVTM, ANQGSEA. The CDR3 contains 12 residues. As DNA, the CDR3 is TGCAGCGGGCAGGGGGGTGGAAACATTCAGTACTTC. Translating gives CSGQGGGNIQYF.

This chain links TRBV30 with TRBJ1-2; D possibly corresponds to TRBD1 (6 bases). The V and J ends lost 4 bases and 8 bases respectively, with 14 bases between them. The CDR3 runs to 12 residues. CDR1 and CDR2 (germline): GTSNPN, SVGIG (reference sequence). The CDR3 sequence is CAWTEGRGGYTF. The CDR3 DNA is TGTGCCTGGACCGAAGGCAGGGGCGGCTACACCTTC.

The chain combines TRBV25-1 with TRBJ1-1; no reliable D call. The CDR3 extends over 15 amino acids. Germline V lookup: CDR1 MGHDK, CDR2 SYGVNS. Trimming removed 6 bases from V and 2 bases from J, with 16 bases in between. The CDR3 here is CASSPLEVVNTEAFF. The CDR3 nucleotides read TGTGCCAGCAGCCCCCTTGAGGTAGTAAACACTGAAGCTTTCTTT.

The CDR3 DNA follows: TGTGCCAGCAGCGTAGATTCGGGGCGGGAGGCCAAAAACATTCAGTACTTC. Protein: CASSVDSGREAKNIQYF. The V gene is TRBV9, the J gene TRBJ2-4, with 7 positions matching TRBD2. J gave up 1 base and V 0 bases, and 7 bases lay outside the gene matches. Germline values: CDR1 SGDLS, CDR2 YYNGEE. The CDR3 length is 17 residues.

This clone is a singleton in its sample. J is TRBJ2-1 and V is TRBV4-1, with TRBD2 identical over 8 bases. The V gene's germline CDR1 is MGHRA and CDR2 YSYEKL. The CDR3 totals 14 residues. J gave up 10 bases and V 1 base, and 6 bases lay outside the gene matches. CDR3 residues: CASSQVGGGPEQFF. The DNA of the CDR3 is TGCGCCAGCAGCCAAGTCGGCGGGGGGCCCGAGCAGTTCTTC.

The genes are TRBV5-1 and TRBJ2-5, with 7 bases fitting TRBD1. The CDR3 has 14 amino acids. After removal of 0 bases from V and 5 bases from J, the junction contained 4 bases not matched to a gene. Germline CDR1 reads SGHRS; CDR2 reads YFSETQ. CDR3 coding DNA: TGCGCCAGCAGCTTGGCCGGGACAGCCGAGACCCAGTACTTC. Translated: CASSLAGTAETQYF.

The chain uses TRBV5-4 and TRBJ2-3; a possible D gene is TRBD2 (5 bases). V shed 0 bases and J shed 4 bases, with 9 bases lying between them. This CDR3 has 14 residues. CDR1 and CDR2 from the germline V gene are SGHNT and YYREEE (reference sequence). The CDR3 sequence: CASSLAGVPDTQYF. The CDR3 DNA reads TGTGCCAGCAGCTTGGCCGGGGTCCCAGATACGCAGTATTTT.

The genes are TRBV2 and TRBJ1-6; the D gene is possibly TRBD1 (6 bases). V was pared by 3 bases and J by 7 bases, with 13 bases between. The germline V gene has CDR1 SNHLY and CDR2 FYNNEI. This CDR3 comprises 15 residues. This CDR3 reads CASSEGTRGNSPLHF. CDR3 in DNA: TGTGCCAGCAGTGAGGGGACAAGGGGGAATTCACCCCTCCACTTT.

V is TRBV6-5 and J is TRBJ1-1; D unresolved. Trimming removed 4 bases from V and 8 bases from J, with 14 bases in between. Germline values: CDR1 MNHEY, CDR2 SVGAGI. The CDR3 consists of 13 residues. CDR3: CASSFSGEGEAFF. CDR3 DNA: TGTGCCAGCAGTTTTTCAGGCGAGGGCGAAGCTTTCTTT.

V is TRBV14 and J is TRBJ2-2, with D possibly TRBD1 on 5 matching bases. The ends were cut back, 6 bases at V and 4 bases at J, with 9 bases in the middle. The germline V gene has CDR1 SGHDN and CDR2 FVKESK. The CDR3 is 13 residues long. CDR3 loop: CASSRGITGELFF. In DNA form, the CDR3 reads TGTGCCAGCAGTAGGGGTATCACCGGGGAGCTGTTTTTT.

The chain joins TRBV9 to TRBJ2-5, with 7 bases matching TRBD2. This CDR3 spans 15 amino acids. Germline CDR1 is SGDLS and CDR2 is YYNGEE. V lost 0 bases and J lost 5; bases outside the gene matches: 7. CDR3 bases: TGTGCCAGCAGCGTAGGGACTCTGGGGGGGGAGACCCAGTACTTC. This codes for CASSVGTLGGETQYF.

The sample holds one count of this clone. This chain joins TRBV6-6 and TRBJ1-1; 7 bases agree with TRBD1. Germline-derived CDR1 and CDR2 are MNHNY and SVGAGI (reference sequence). V shed 4 bases and J 5 bases; nucleotides not matched to a gene: 13. The CDR3 is 16 amino acids. For the CDR3, the DNA is TGTGCCAGCAGTTTTACAGGGGCGACGGATTGGACTGAAGCTTTCTTT. Translated, it gives CASSFTGATDWTEAFF.

The chain employs TRBV9 and TRBJ2-3; a possible D gene is TRBD2 (6 bases). Looked up from germline, CDR1 is SGDLS and CDR2 is YYNGEE. Trimming removed 0 bases from V and 1 base from J, with 12 bases in between. The CDR3 extends over 16 amino acids. In DNA form, the CDR3 reads TGTGCCAGCAGCGTAGCTGGAGGAGGGGGCACAGATACGCAGTATTTT. It is translated as CASSVAGGGGTDTQYF.

The gene calls are TRBV12-3 or TRBV12-4 and TRBJ1-6, with TRBD1 matching 7 bases. The CDR3 contains 13 residues. The trim removed 5 bases at V and 14 bases at J, leaving 9 bases unmatched. CDR3 DNA: TGTGCCAGCAGTAAACGAGGGGGCCGGTCCCTCCACTTT. Translated: CASSKRGGRSLHF.

The chain recombines TRBV5-1 with TRBJ2-7; 8 bases line up with TRBD2. Germline lookup yields CDR1 SGHRS and CDR2 YFSETQ. Germline trimming cut 4 bases from V and 5 bases from J; bases unmatched to any gene: 8. The CDR3 covers 14 residues. The CDR3 sequence: CASSDPSAGDEQYF. CDR3 sequence (DNA): TGCGCCAGCAGCGACCCTTCAGCGGGGGACGAGCAGTACTTC.